One and the same sample provided the 20 T cell receptor beta chains below, sequenced in a study of T cell responses to AZD1222 COVID-19 vaccine. TCRdb's table, derived via immunoSEQ multiplex PCR, lists solely in-frame clones and lacks some. The table has tens of thousands of clones, around 84% seen once. The specimen was peripheral blood, collected on day 0 of AZD1222 vaccination. The source of these receptors is an adult in good health.

This clone has more than one count but fewer than ten. The genes are TRBV7-7 and TRBJ2-3, with D perhaps matching TRBD2 (5 bases). V was shortened by 6 bases and J by 2 bases, with 21 bases between the two germline ends. Germline CDR1 and CDR2: SSHAT and FNYEAQ (reference sequence). CDR3 length equals 17 residues. Here the CDR3 DNA reads TGTGCCAGCAGGGTCGAGCGAGGACCGGGGTACACAGATACGCAGTATTTT. Residues: CASRVERGPGYTDTQYF.

This clone was detected only a few times. V is TRBV11-2 and J is TRBJ2-5; TRBD2 matches 15 bases. The V gene's germline CDR1 is SGHAT and CDR2 FQNNGV. The length of the CDR3 is 16 residues. V was pared by 5 bases and J by 5 bases, with 6 bases of the junction left unmatched. CDR3: CASSMGLAGGWETQYF. In nucleotides, the CDR3 is TGTGCCAGCAGCATGGGACTAGCGGGAGGATGGGAGACCCAGTACTTC.

V is TRBV5-1 and J is TRBJ2-5; 9 bases fit TRBD1. The CDR3 consists of 15 residues. The V gene end was trimmed by 3 bases and the J gene end by 2 bases; junction bases not matched to a gene: 5. Germline CDR1 and CDR2: SGHRS and YFSETQ. Written as DNA, the CDR3 is TGCGCCAGCAGCTCCGGGACAGGGTCTCAAGAGACCCAGTACTTC. Translating it yields CASSSGTGSQETQYF. The entire variable domain, with the rest obtained from reference TRBV5-1 and TRBJ2-5, is as follows: KAGVTQTPRYLIKTRGQQVTLSCSPISGHRSVSWYQQTPGQGLQFLFEYFSETQRNKGNFPGRFSGRQFSNSRSEMNVSTLELGDSALYLCASSSGTGSQETQYFGPGTRLLVL.

The J gene is TRBJ2-5, the V gene TRBV5-1; TRBD1 might be the D (5 bases). Trimming left V 4 bases short and J 5 bases short, with 15 bases between. The CDR3 has 14 residues. In germline, CDR1 is SGHRS, CDR2 YFSETQ. The CDR3 protein is CASSLKSGYETQYF. CDR3 DNA sequence: TGCGCCAGCAGCCTAAAATCAGGGTACGAGACCCAGTACTTC.

Points on this clone: The CDR3 end shows no conserved phenylalanine or tryptophan, and so a read error is likely. The DNA is omitted, as the CDR3 cannot be located on it reliably, and the CDR3 follows TCRdb's listing. The CDR3 here is CASRNYQVP. The chain combines TRBV12-3 or TRBV12-4 with TRBJ1-2. The CDR3 adds up to 9 amino acids, both ends counted.

The table lists this clone with a count of one. The rearrangement uses TRBV25-1 and TRBJ2-2, with 10 positions matching TRBD1. Germline assignment: CDR1 MGHDK and CDR2 SYGVNS. V lost 6 bases, J lost 3 bases, and 7 bases stayed unmatched. This CDR3 is built from 16 residues. The CDR3 nucleotides read TGTGCCAGCAGGCTGACCGGGACAGGGGACACCGGGGAGCTGTTTTTT. Its translation: CASRLTGTGDTGELFF.

This rearrangement joins TRBV5-6 to TRBJ2-7, with 8 bases aligning to TRBD2. J gave up 6 bases and V 4 bases, and 3 bases lay outside the gene matches. This CDR3 is built from 12 residues. Germline values: CDR1 SGHDT, CDR2 YYEEEE. The CDR3 reads CASSQGLAEQYF. The CDR3 DNA is TGTGCCAGCAGCCAAGGACTAGCCGAGCAGTACTTC.

The chain has TRBV29-1 and TRBJ2-3, with TRBD2 matching 10 bases. Germline values: CDR1 SQVTM, CDR2 ANQGSEA. The CDR3 spans 15 residues. Unmatched junction bases numbered 9, after V lost 4 bases and J lost 5 bases. The CDR3, as DNA: TGCAGCGTTGGTACGTCTAGCGGGAGTGGAGATACGCAGTATTTT. It translates to CSVGTSSGSGDTQYF.

The rearrangement uses TRBV24-1 and TRBJ2-1; 7 nucleotides match TRBD1. Germline V gene lookup returns CDR1 KGHDR and CDR2 SFDVKD. This CDR3 is 16 amino acids long. Losses at the gene ends were 3 bases for V and 6 bases for J; bases not matched to a gene: 10. CDR3 loop: CATSDPRQGGVNEQFF. The CDR3 DNA is TGTGCCACCAGTGATCCGCGACAGGGTGGGGTCAATGAGCAGTTCTTC.

In its sample, this clone was seen once. This rearrangement joins TRBV5-5 to TRBJ1-1; a weak D match, TRBD1 (6 bases). The CDR3 runs to 17 residues. V was shortened by 3 bases and J by 1 base, with 19 bases between the two germline ends. CDR1 and CDR2 (germline): SGHKS, YYEKEE (reference sequence). The CDR3 DNA sequence: TGTGCCAGCAGCTCAGTGGTATCGGGGGGCAGGAACACTGAAGCTTTCTTT. Protein product: CASSSVVSGGRNTEAFF.

The rearrangement links TRBV4-1 to TRBJ2-3, with 10 bases identical to TRBD2. The germline CDR1 and CDR2 sequences are MGHRA and YSYEKL. This CDR3 comprises 19 residues. V was pared by 2 bases and J by 3 bases, with 14 bases of the junction left unmatched. This CDR3 is CASSQYSSGGPGRTDTQYF. The CDR3 DNA follows: TGCGCCAGCAGCCAATACTCTAGCGGGGGACCTGGGCGGACAGATACGCAGTATTTT.

This clone occurred once. The rearrangement joins TRBV3-1 (or the pseudogene TRBV3-2) to TRBJ2-7; 9 positions match TRBD1. Germline lookup yields CDR1 LGHDT and CDR2 YNNKEL (reference sequence). V shed 4 bases, J shed 3 bases, and the junction held 7 bases outside the gene matches. The CDR3 spans 15 residues. CDR3 in DNA: TGTGCCAGCAGCCCGGGACAGGGATCAGGCTACGAGCAGTACTTC. As protein: CASSPGQGSGYEQYF.

CDR3 nucleotide sequence: TGTGCCAGCAGTTACGGGACTAGCAGGGATACGCAGTATTTT. Translated, it gives CASSYGTSRDTQYF. This chain uses TRBV6-5 with TRBJ2-3, with 9 positions matching TRBD2. The CDR3 length is 14 residues. Trimming at V came to 2 bases and at J to 6 bases, leaving 3 bases not matched to a gene. Germline V lookup: CDR1 MNHEY, CDR2 SVGAGI.

V and J are TRBV12-5 and TRBJ2-7; D is uncertain. Per the germline V gene, CDR1 is LGHNT and CDR2 is FRNRAP. Trimming removed 6 bases at V and 0 bases at J, with 9 bases between. The CDR3 extends over 13 amino acids. In nucleotides, the CDR3 is TGTGCTAGTGGCCCCGGCCGCTCCTACGAGCAGTACTTC. This encodes CASGPGRSYEQYF.

This chain uses TRBV15 with TRBJ1-5; D unclear. The CDR3 sequence is 17 residues long. The V end was cut by 3 bases, the J end by 0 bases, with 15 bases between. Germline loops: CDR1 LNHNV, CDR2 YYDKDF (reference sequence). As DNA, the CDR3 is TGTGCCACCAGCAGGGAGGGTGGCTACTATAGCAATCAGCCCCAGCATTTT. As protein: CATSREGGYYSNQPQHF.

The chain uses TRBV6-1 and TRBJ1-5; no clear D gene. Per the germline V gene, CDR1 is MNHNS and CDR2 is SASEGT. Trimming took off 3 bases at V and 0 bases at J, with 6 bases between the two ends. CDR3 size: 14 residues. CDR3 residues: CASSDSYSNQPQHF. The CDR3 coding sequence is TGTGCCAGCAGTGACAGTTATAGCAATCAGCCCCAGCATTTT.

V and J are TRBV5-5 and TRBJ1-1; 10 bases agree with TRBD1. J lost 1 base, V lost 4 bases, and 10 bases had no gene match. The CDR3 has 17 residues. Germline CDR1 reads SGHKS; CDR2 reads YYEKEE (reference sequence). CDR3 bases: TGTGCCAGCAGCCAAAAGACAGGGGGCAGGAAGAACACTGAAGCTTTCTTT. Translating it yields CASSQKTGGRKNTEAFF.

The genes are TRBV25-1 and TRBJ1-2, with D hard to call. Germline V gene data show CDR1 as MGHDK and CDR2 as SYGVNS. V was shortened by 6 bases and J by 3 bases, with 14 bases between the two germline ends. The CDR3 contains 14 residues. CDR3 sequence: CASSPGSTDYGYTF. CDR3 nucleotide sequence: TGTGCCAGCAGCCCCGGAAGTACGGACTATGGCTACACCTTC.

J is TRBJ2-6 and V is TRBV6-6; 8 bases map to TRBD1. V gave up 5 bases and J gave up 3 bases; unmatched junction bases: 12. Germline values: CDR1 MNHNY, CDR2 SVGAGI (reference sequence). The CDR3 spans 18 residues. The CDR3 sequence is CASSRVRQGISGANVLTF. The CDR3 coding sequence is TGTGCCAGCAGTCGCGTTCGACAGGGGATTAGTGGGGCCAACGTCCTGACTTTC.

The J gene is TRBJ2-7, the V gene TRBV3-1 (or the pseudogene TRBV3-2); perhaps TRBD1 as D (6 bases). The CDR3 covers 15 residues. Trimming stripped 1 base from V and 0 bases from J, with 10 bases between. Germline CDR1 LGHDT, CDR2 YNNKEL (reference sequence). DNA of the CDR3: TGTGCCAGCAGCCAAGTTGTCAGGGGCTCCTACGAGCAGTACTTC. Amino acid sequence: CASSQVVRGSYEQYF.